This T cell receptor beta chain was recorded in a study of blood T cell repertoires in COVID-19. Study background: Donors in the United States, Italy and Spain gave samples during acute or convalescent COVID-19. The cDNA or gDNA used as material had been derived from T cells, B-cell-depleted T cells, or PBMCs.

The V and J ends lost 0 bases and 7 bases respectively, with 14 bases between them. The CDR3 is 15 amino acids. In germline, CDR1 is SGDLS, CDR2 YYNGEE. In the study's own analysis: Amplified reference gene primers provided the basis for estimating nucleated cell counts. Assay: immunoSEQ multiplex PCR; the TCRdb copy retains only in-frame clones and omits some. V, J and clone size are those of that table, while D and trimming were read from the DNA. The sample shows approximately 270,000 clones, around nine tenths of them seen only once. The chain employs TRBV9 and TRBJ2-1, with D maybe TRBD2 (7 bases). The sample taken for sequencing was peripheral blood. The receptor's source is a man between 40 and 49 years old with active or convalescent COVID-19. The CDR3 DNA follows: TGTGCCAGCAGCGTAGCGGGGGGCGAGGGAAATGAGCAGTTCTTC. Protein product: CASSVAGGEGNEQFF.